This TCR beta chain was obtained from a study of T cells in lung cancer brain metastases (dated by TCRdb to the late 2010s). Notes on the research overall: Of the approximately 20 patients, seventeen had a history of tobacco use, with a median of approximately 40 pack-years. Of the approximately 21 patients, 15 to 18 received no interval therapy between resection of the primary and resection of the metastasis. Median interval between primary and brain metastasis specimen acquisition was approximately 350 days. The study compared TCR beta CDR3 repertoires of fully resected primary non-small cell lung cancers with those of paired brain metastases. A cohort of around 20 patients was included, from whom around 40 specimens were contributed, with one primary lung lesion and one brain metastasis obtained from each patient. The median age of the patients at first diagnosis was under 60 years, and the group included roughly nine males and 11 to 12 females. An average DNA integrity number of 3.5 to 4.5 was found in both primary and metastatic specimens, and no significant difference was detected between sites.

Patients underwent resection for synchronous oligometastatic disease or delayed recurrence of a solitary brain metastasis. To avoid including cancers other than NSCLC, any patient with a history of multiple malignancies was excluded. Tumor areas were macrodissected from five or six deparaffinized roughly 10 um unstained sections guided by marked H&E slides. All specimens were fixed in formalin and embedded in paraffin (FFPE). The AllPrep DNA/RNA FFPE Kit was used for extraction of genomic DNA. General study outcomes and caveats: Most clones were specific to a single lesion, and paired lesions overlapped only to a limited degree (mean Morisita index 0.23). Brain metastases had significantly fewer unique productive clones than paired primaries (median about 1,500 versus 4,200). DNA fragmentation in FFPE samples may have prevented retrieval of the complete infiltrating T cell repertoire. The study could not control for the effects of preoperative corticosteroids on T cell infiltration in brain metastases. The ten most abundant clones made up a significantly larger repertoire fraction in brain metastases than primaries, suggesting clonal expansion.

Between roughly 2 and 5.5 ug genomic DNA was input per sample, with paired samples receiving equal DNA input. TCR beta libraries were constructed in two PCR steps with the immunoSEQ hsTCRbeta Kit, which uses multiplexed V and J gene primers. Pooled libraries, together with positive and negative controls, were sequenced on an Illumina MiSeq with a 100-cycle paired-end protocol. For the original study's pipeline: Raw data were processed by the immunoSEQ vendor into normalized, annotated TCR beta repertoire reports. Richness was defined as unique clones by nucleotide sequence, and total richness was extrapolated with the iChao1 and Efron-Thisted estimators. Pielou's evenness, Simpson's index, top-ten clone proportional abundance, and Morisita overlap index were used to characterize and compare paired lesions. TCRdb holds this immuneACCESS table with in-frame rearrangements only. Some clones are missing; in checked studies, unresolved V genes explain under half, and the rest has no known cause. V and J calls and clone size are those listed in that table; D and trimming were worked out from the DNA. The sample includes approximately 5,500 clones, with more than 75% observed a single time. Of the sample, about 6.2% falls within the top ten clones.

Turning to this clone: Its antigen specificity is not known. No base quality information exists; no much larger clone differs at one position.

The material sequenced was tumor tissue from a brain metastasis. The sample's cell subset or site label, in plain terms: paired resected brain metastasis. This receptor was identified in a man over 45 with non-small cell lung cancer that had spread to the brain.

CDR3 region: CATSRERSGWRDEKLFF. The bases are TGTGCCACCAGCAGAGAGAGGTCAGGGTGGAGGGATGAAAAACTGTTTTTT. The chain employs TRBV15 and TRBJ1-4, with TRBD1 tentatively as D gene (5 bases match). The germline V gene (reference sequence) specifies LNHNV as CDR1 and YYDKDF as CDR2. Counted from cysteine to phenylalanine, this CDR3 has 17 amino acids. Of all the DNA, just the CDR3 is kept, 51 bases in frame from base 1. The V and J ends are trimmed by 0 bases and 6 bases, leaving 17 bases between them.